The 2 T cell receptor beta chains below were found in one sample sequenced in a study of T cell responses to AZD1222 COVID-19 vaccine. Sequenced by immunoSEQ multiplex PCR; TCRdb stores in-frame clones only, minus some. The table includes about 190,000 clones, 94% detected once. This material consisted of peripheral blood, taken on day 0 of AZD1222 vaccination. These receptors all stem from an adult in good health.

CDR3: CASSEGAGLDVKGQFF. The CDR3, as DNA: TGTGCCAGCAGTGAAGGGGCGGGACTAGACGTTAAAGGGCAGTTCTTC. This sequence joins TRBV2 and TRBJ2-1; 8 nucleotides align to TRBD2. This CDR3 has 16 amino acids. The J segment lost 12 bases and the V segment lost 1 base, leaving 14 bases of the junction unmatched. Germline V lookup: CDR1 SNHLY, CDR2 FYNNEI.

This clone was counted a few times. The rearrangement uses TRBV6-5 and TRBJ2-3, with a possible D match to TRBD2 (5 bases). This CDR3 region has 16 residues. The germline V gene has CDR1 MNHEY and CDR2 SVGAGI. V lost 2 bases, J lost 3 bases, and 15 bases lay in between. The CDR3, as DNA: TGTGCCAGCAGTTACGGCTCGCTGAGAGGGACAGATACGCAGTATTTT. Residues: CASSYGSLRGTDTQYF.